This TCR beta chain was retrieved from a study of blood T cells in healthy people across ages. Study-wide points: Older age went with lower TCR beta diversity per million T cells, in a roughly linear way.

A sample-barcoded 5' primer and a J-beta primer mix were used in a second PCR of roughly 7 to 11 cycles. Sequencing yielded, for each sample, at least 3 million paired-end reads carrying CDR3. TCRdb ran MiXCR on the 5' RACE reads and lists one entry per CDR3 protein. Here the sample spans about 1.1 million distinct CDR3 sequences, more than 30% being singletons. Trimming at V came to 0 bases and at J to 0 bases, leaving 2 bases not matched to a gene. Germline assignment: CDR1 SGHRS and CDR2 YFSETQ. The CDR3 length is 17 residues. Concerning this clonotype itself: Its specificity is unknown.

The rearrangement joins TRBV5-1 to TRBJ1-3; 11 nucleotides agree with TRBD1. This clonotype was sampled from a man aged 18 to 35 in good health. Sequencing used blood. The CDR3 nucleotides are TGCGCCAGCAGCTTGGGGACAGGGGGCGTCTCTGGAAACACCATATATTTT. Protein: CASSLGTGGVSGNTIYF.